These 14 T cell receptor beta chains originate from one sample sequenced in a study of blood T cell repertoires in COVID-19 (TCRdb year 2020). The library was made by the immunoSEQ multiplex PCR assay. The table comes from immuneACCESS by way of TCRdb, which keeps in-frame sequences with V and J called. Part of the clones is missing from these tables; in studies checked, under half for an unresolved V gene and the rest for unknown reasons. A total of fewer than 350,000 clones appear in this sample, around 90% of them only once. The ten largest clones capture about 5.7% of the sample. Sample: PBMCs or T cells enriched from blood (not recorded which). These receptors were taken from a woman aged 40 to 50 who had recovered from COVID-19.

V and J are TRBV25-1 and TRBJ2-7, with 8 bases matching TRBD2. The CDR3 covers 14 residues. Per the germline V gene, CDR1 is MGHDK and CDR2 is SYGVNS. V dropped 4 bases and J dropped 1; count of bases not matched to a gene: 3. The CDR3 sequence: CASSGAGGSYEQYF. The CDR3 region has the DNA TGTGCCAGCAGTGGGGCGGGGGGATCCTACGAGCAGTACTTC.

The CDR3, as DNA: TGCGCCAGCAGCTTGGGGGGCGGCTTTAACTATGGCTACACCTTC. As protein: CASSLGGGFNYGYTF. The chain uses TRBV5-1 and TRBJ1-2, with D possibly TRBD1 on 5 matching bases. Looked up from germline, CDR1 is SGHRS and CDR2 is YFSETQ. CDR3 length: 15 amino acids. Trimming stripped 0 bases from V and 1 base from J, with 10 bases between.

The rearrangement joins TRBV6-4 to TRBJ2-1; the match to TRBD2 covers 15 bases. Looked up from germline, CDR1 is MRHNA and CDR2 is SNTAGT. Trimming took 6 bases from V and 7 from J; bases not matched to a gene: 4. The CDR3 has 15 residues. CDR3 in DNA: TGTGCCAGCAGCCCAGGGACTAGCGGGAGGAATGAGCAGTTCTTC. Translating it yields CASSPGTSGRNEQFF.

The chain joins TRBV28 to TRBJ2-5, with D possibly matching TRBD1 (6 bases). The CDR3 runs to 15 residues. Germline CDR1 is MDHEN and CDR2 is SYDVKM. V dropped 5 bases and J dropped 5 bases, with 18 bases sitting between them. The DNA for the CDR3 is TGTGCCAGCAGTCCCCCCTCAAGGGGGAGTGAGACCCAGTACTTC. It codes for CASSPPSRGSETQYF. Full variable domain (rest looked up from reference TRBV28 and TRBJ2-5): DVKVTQSSRYLVKRTGEKVFLECVQDMDHENMFWYRQDPGLGLRLIYFSYDVKMKEKGDIPEGYSVSREKKERFSLILESASTNQTSMYLCASSPPSRGSETQYFGPGTRLLVL.

V and J are TRBV6-4 and TRBJ2-3; TRBD2 matches at 10 bases. This CDR3 comprises 23 residues. Germline V lookup: CDR1 MRHNA, CDR2 SNTAGT. The trim removed 2 bases at V and 0 bases at J, leaving 23 bases unmatched. The chain's CDR3 is CASSDGNGDPRLAGLFSTDTQYF. As DNA, the CDR3 is TGTGCCAGCAGTGACGGAAATGGGGACCCCAGACTAGCGGGCCTCTTTAGCACAGATACGCAGTATTTT.

The chain carries TRBV6-1 and TRBJ1-4; D remains ambiguous. The ends were cut back, 3 bases at V and 8 bases at J, with 13 bases in the middle. The CDR3 runs 14 residues. Germline values: CDR1 MNHNS, CDR2 SASEGT. CDR3 nucleotides: TGTGCCAGCAGTGACCCCGAGGGATTAGAAAAACTGTTTTTT. It codes for CASSDPEGLEKLFF.

The chain carries TRBV3-1 (or the pseudogene TRBV3-2) and TRBJ2-3, with 10 nucleotides matching TRBD1. This CDR3 comprises 16 residues. V trimming: 4 bases; J trimming: 6 bases; junction bases outside the gene matches: 10. In germline, CDR1 is LGHDT, CDR2 YNNKEL (reference sequence). CDR3 bases: TGTGCCAGCAGCCGGGGACAGGGGTCGTCCGGCGATACGCAGTATTTT. This codes for CASSRGQGSSGDTQYF.

The chain links TRBV9 to TRBJ1-1; D is perhaps TRBD1 (6 bases). Germline CDR1 is SGDLS and CDR2 is YYNGEE. The CDR3 extends over 14 amino acids. V lost 1 base and J 0 bases, leaving 7 bases between the germline ends. The CDR3 DNA reads TGTGCCAGCAGCGTAACAGGGATGAACACTGAAGCTTTCTTT. Translated: CASSVTGMNTEAFF.

The chain carries TRBV30 and TRBJ1-2; 9 bases line up with TRBD1. This CDR3 is 13 amino acids long. Trimming cost V 5 bases and J 8 bases; bases outside gene matches: 9. The germline gives CDR1 GTSNPN, CDR2 SVGIG (reference sequence). The CDR3 DNA follows: TGTGCCTGGGGTAATACAGGGGGCGCAGGCTACACCTTC. Protein sequence: CAWGNTGGAGYTF.

V usage is TRBV7-9 and J usage is TRBJ2-5; D remains unclear. This CDR3 comprises 14 residues. Germline V lookup: CDR1 SEHNR, CDR2 FQNEAQ (reference sequence). The germline V and J ends were trimmed by 1 base and 2 bases, with 8 bases remaining between them. The CDR3 region is CASSLVSSQETQYF. CDR3 in DNA: TGTGCCAGCAGCTTAGTTTCTAGTCAAGAGACCCAGTACTTC.

This chain connects TRBV5-1 to TRBJ1-1; 7 bases are shared with TRBD1. Trimming removed 4 bases from V and 0 bases from J; junction bases left unmatched: 3. The CDR3 has 14 residues. CDR1 is SGHRS and CDR2 is YFSETQ in the germline V gene. The CDR3 coding sequence is TGCGCCAGCAGCACGGGACAGCTGAACACTGAAGCTTTCTTT. This codes for CASSTGQLNTEAFF.

The chain links TRBV18 to TRBJ2-7, with TRBD2 identical over 8 bases. Germline V gives CDR1 KGHSH, CDR2 LQKENI. V lost 4 bases, J lost 5 bases, and 4 bases stayed unmatched. The CDR3 length is 13 residues. The CDR3 protein is CASSLREGDEQYF. CDR3 nucleotide sequence: TGTGCCAGCTCACTCCGGGAGGGCGACGAGCAGTACTTC.

The rearrangement uses TRBV3-1 (or the pseudogene TRBV3-2) and TRBJ2-1; weak D call: TRBD2 (6 bases). The CDR3 is 18 residues long. V was pared by 3 bases and J by 7 bases, with 25 bases between. CDR1 and CDR2 (germline): LGHDT, YNNKEL (reference sequence). CDR3 in DNA: TGTGCCAGCAGCCATCGGGCCTTTATCGGGGGAGCAGGGAATGAGCAGTTCTTC. Protein product: CASSHRAFIGGAGNEQFF.

The chain has TRBV19 and TRBJ1-1, with 7 bases lining up with TRBD1. J gave up 3 bases and V 7 bases, and 8 bases lay outside the gene matches. CDR1 and CDR2 from the germline V gene are LNHDA and SQIVND (reference sequence). The CDR3 has 14 amino acids. The CDR3 DNA reads as TGTGCCAGTAACTGGGACAGCCAACACACTGAAGCTTTCTTT. It codes for CASNWDSQHTEAFF.